This record looks at one TCR beta chain sequence and its context. Antigen specificity is unknown. This CDR3 has 17 amino acids. This sample is drawn from a study of T-cell memory formation after mild COVID-19. Study conclusions and caveats: Clones shrinking from day 15 to 85 showed even CD4/CD8 mixes; later expanders tilted CD4+. Most CD4+ clones that shrank were in CM and EM, while CD8+ ones turned up in EMRA. Confirmation of SARS-CoV-2 specificity was lacking for second-wave clones peaking day 37.

TCRdb analysed the 5' RACE reads with MiXCR anew, one entry per CDR3 protein. Of around 450,000 distinct CDR3 sequences listed, about 20% are singletons. This receptor was taken from an adult woman who had mild COVID-19 (a few samples of this study predate the infection). Cell type and time point are not known. The chain uses TRBV3-2 and TRBJ2-7; the table's D call, TRBD2, has no DNA check behind it. TRBV3-2 is given as a pseudogene. The source material was PBMCs or a T cell subset sorted from them (not recorded which). CDR3 loop: CASSQEERSGRASEQYF. The CDR3 bases are TGTGCCAGCAGCCAAGAGGAGCGTAGCGGGAGGGCCTCAGAGCAGTACTTC.